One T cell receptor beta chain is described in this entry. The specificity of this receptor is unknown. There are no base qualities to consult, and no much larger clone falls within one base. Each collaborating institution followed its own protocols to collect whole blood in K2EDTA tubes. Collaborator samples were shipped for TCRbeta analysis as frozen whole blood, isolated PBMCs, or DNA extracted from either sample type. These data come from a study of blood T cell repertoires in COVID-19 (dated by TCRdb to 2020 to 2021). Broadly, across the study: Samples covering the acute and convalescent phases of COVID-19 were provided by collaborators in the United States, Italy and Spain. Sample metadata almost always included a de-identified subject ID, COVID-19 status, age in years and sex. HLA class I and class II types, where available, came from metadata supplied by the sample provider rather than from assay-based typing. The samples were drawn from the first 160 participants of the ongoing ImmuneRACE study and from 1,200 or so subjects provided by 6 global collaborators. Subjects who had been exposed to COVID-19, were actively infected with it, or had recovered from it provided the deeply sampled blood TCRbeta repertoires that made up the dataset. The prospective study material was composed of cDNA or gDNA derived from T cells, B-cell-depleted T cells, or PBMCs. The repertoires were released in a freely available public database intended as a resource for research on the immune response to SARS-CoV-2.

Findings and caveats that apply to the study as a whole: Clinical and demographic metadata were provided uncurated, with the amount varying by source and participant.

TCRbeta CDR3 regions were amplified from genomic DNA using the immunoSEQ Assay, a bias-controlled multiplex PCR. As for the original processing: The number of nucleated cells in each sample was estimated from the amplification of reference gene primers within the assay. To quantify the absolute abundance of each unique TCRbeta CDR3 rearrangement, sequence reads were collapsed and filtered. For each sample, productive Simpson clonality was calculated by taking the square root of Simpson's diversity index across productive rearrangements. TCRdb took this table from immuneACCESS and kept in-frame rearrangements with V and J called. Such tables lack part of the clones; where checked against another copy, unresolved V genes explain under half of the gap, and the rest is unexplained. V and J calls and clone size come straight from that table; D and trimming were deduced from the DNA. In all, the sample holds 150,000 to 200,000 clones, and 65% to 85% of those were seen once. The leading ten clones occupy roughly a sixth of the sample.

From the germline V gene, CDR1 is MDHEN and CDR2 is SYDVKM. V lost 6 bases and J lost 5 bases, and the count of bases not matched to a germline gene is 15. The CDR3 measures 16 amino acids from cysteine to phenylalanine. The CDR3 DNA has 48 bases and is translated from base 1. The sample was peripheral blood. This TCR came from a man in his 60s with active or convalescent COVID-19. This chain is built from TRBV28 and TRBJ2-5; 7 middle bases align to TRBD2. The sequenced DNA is TGTGCCAGCAGCCCGAGCGGGACGGGGCCAAGGGAGACCCAGTACTTC. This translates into CASSPSGTGPRETQYF.